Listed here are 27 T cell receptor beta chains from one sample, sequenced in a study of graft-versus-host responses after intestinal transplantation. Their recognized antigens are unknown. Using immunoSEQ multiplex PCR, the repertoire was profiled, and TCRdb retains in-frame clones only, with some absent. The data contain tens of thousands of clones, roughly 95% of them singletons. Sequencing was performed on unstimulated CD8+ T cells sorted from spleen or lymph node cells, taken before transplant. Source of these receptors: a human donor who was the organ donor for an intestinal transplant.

CDR3 sequence: CASRNPRTGGESTEAFF. In nucleotides, the CDR3 is TGTGCCAGCAGAAACCCACGAACAGGGGGCGAGAGCACTGAAGCTTTCTTT. The J gene is TRBJ1-1, the V gene TRBV28; 9 nucleotides align to TRBD1. Germline V gene lookup returns CDR1 MDHEN and CDR2 SYDVKM. The CDR3 totals 17 residues. Germline trimming cut 6 bases from V and 4 bases from J; bases unmatched to any gene: 15.

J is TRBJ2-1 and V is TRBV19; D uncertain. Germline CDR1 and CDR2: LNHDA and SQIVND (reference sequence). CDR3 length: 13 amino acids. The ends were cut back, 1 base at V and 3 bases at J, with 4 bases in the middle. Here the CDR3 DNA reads TGTGCCAGTAGTATAGCCAGCTACAATGAGCAGTTCTTC. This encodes CASSIASYNEQFF.

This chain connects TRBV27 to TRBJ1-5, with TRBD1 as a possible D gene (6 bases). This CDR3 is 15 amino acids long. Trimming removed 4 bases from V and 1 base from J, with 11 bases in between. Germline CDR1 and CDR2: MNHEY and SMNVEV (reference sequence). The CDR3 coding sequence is TGTGCCAGCAGTTCCCTAGGACAGAGCAATCAGCCCCAGCATTTT. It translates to CASSSLGQSNQPQHF.

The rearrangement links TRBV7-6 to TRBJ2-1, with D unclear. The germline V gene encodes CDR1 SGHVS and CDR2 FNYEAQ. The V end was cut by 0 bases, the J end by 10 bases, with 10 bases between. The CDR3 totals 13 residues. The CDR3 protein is CASSLAEEREQFF. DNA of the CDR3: TGTGCCAGCAGCTTAGCCGAGGAGAGAGAGCAGTTCTTC.

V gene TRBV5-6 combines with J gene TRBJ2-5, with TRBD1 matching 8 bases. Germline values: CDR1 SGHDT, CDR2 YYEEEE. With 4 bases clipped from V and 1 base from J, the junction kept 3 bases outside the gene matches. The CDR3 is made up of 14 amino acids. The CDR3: CASSGTGGQETQYF. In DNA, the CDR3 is TGTGCCAGCAGCGGGACAGGTGGCCAAGAGACCCAGTACTTC. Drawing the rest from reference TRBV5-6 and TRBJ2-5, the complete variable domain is DAGVTQSPTHLIKTRGQQVTLRCSPKSGHDTVSWYQQALGQGPQFIFQYYEEEERQRGNFPDRFSGHQFPNYSSELNVNALLLGDSALYLCASSGTGGQETQYFGPGTRLLVL.

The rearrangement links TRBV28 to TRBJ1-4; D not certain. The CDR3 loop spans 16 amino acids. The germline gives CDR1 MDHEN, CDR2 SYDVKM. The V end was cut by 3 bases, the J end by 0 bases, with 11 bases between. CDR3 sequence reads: CASSLQKVATNEKLFF. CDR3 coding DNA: TGTGCCAGCAGTTTGCAAAAAGTTGCAACTAATGAAAAACTGTTTTTT.

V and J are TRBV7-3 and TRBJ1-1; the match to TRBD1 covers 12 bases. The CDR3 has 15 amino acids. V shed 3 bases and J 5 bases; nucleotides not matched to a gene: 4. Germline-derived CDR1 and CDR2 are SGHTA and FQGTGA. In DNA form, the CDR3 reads TGTGCCAGCAGCTTGGGACAGGGGGCGCGGACTGAAGCTTTCTTT. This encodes CASSLGQGARTEAFF.

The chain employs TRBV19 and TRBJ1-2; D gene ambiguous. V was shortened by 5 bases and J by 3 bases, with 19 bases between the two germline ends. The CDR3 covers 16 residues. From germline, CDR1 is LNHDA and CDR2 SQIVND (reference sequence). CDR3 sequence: CASSETRLRSYYGYTF. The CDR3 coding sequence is TGTGCCAGTAGTGAAACTCGCCTCAGGAGTTACTATGGCTACACCTTC. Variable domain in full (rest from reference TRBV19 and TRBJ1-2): DGGITQSPKYLFRKEGQNVTLSCEQNLNHDAMYWYRQDPGQGLRLIYYSQIVNDFQKGDIAEGYSVSREKKESFPLTVTSAQKNPTAFYLCASSETRLRSYYGYTFGSGTRLTVV.

CDR3 region: CASSDSTGGDTEAFF. The CDR3 DNA sequence: TGTGCCAGCAGTGATAGCACAGGGGGAGACACTGAAGCTTTCTTT. The genes are TRBV25-1 and TRBJ1-1, with 8 bases fitting TRBD1. The CDR3 contains 15 residues. V trimming: 3 bases; J trimming: 3 bases; junction bases outside the gene matches: 6. Per the germline V gene, CDR1 is MGHDK and CDR2 is SYGVNS.

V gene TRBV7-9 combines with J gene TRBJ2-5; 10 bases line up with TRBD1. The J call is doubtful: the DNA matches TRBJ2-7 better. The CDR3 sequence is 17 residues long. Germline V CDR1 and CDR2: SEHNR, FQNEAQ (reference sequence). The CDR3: CASSHTQSGTGDYEQYF. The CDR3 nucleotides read TGTGCCAGCAGCCACACACAGAGCGGGACAGGGGACTACGAGCAGTACTTC.

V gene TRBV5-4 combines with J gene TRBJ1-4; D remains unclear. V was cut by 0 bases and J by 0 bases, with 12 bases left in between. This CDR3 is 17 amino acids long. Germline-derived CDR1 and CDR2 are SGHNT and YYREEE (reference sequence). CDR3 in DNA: TGTGCCAGCAGCTTGGTTCGCCGAGGGCCAACTAATGAAAAACTGTTTTTT. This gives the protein CASSLVRRGPTNEKLFF. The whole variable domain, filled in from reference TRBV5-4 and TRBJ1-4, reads ETGVTQSPTHLIKTRGQQVTLRCSSQSGHNTVSWYQQALGQGPQFIFQYYREEENGRGNFPPRFSGLQFPNYSSELNVNALELDDSALYLCASSLVRRGPTNEKLFFGSGTQLSVL.

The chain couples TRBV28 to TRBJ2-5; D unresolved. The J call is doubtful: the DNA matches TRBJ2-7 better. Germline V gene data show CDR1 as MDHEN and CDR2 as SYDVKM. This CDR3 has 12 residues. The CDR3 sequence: CASSLYGYEQYF. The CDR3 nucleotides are TGTGCCAGCAGTTTATATGGTTACGAGCAGTACTTC.

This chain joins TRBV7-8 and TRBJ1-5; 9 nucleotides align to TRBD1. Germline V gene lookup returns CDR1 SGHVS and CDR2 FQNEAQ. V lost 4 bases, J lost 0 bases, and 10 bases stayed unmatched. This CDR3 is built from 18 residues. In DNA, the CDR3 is TGTGCCAGCAGCTGGGACAGGGAGGGGCCTCATAGCAATCAGCCCCAGCATTTT. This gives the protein CASSWDREGPHSNQPQHF.

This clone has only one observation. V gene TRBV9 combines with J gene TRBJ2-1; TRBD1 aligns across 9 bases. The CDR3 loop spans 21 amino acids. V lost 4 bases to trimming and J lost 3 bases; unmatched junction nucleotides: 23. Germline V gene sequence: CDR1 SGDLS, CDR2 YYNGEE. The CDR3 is CASSQRTGEDIGTWNYNEQFF. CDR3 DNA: TGTGCCAGCAGCCAAAGGACAGGGGAAGATATCGGGACCTGGAACTACAATGAGCAGTTCTTC. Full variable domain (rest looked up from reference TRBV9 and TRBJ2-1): DSGVTQTPKHLITATGQRVTLRCSPRSGDLSVYWYQQSLDQGLQFLIQYYNGEERAKGNILERFSAQQFPDLHSELNLSSLELGDSALYFCASSQRTGEDIGTWNYNEQFFGPGTRLTVL.

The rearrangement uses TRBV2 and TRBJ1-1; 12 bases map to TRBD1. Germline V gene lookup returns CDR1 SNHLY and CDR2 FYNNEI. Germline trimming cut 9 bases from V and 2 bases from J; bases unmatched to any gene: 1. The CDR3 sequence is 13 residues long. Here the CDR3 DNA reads TGTGCCAGGGGACAGGGGGCCAACACTGAAGCTTTCTTT. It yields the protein CARGQGANTEAFF.

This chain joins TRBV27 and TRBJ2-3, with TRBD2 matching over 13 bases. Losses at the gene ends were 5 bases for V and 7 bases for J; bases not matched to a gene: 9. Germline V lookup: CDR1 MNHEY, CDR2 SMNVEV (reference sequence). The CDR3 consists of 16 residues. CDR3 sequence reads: CASSRTGTSGVYTQYF. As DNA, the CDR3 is TGTGCCAGCAGTCGGACCGGGACTAGCGGGGTATATACGCAGTATTTT.

This chain's CDR3 is CASSEIRTGDNEQFF. DNA of the CDR3: TGTGCCAGCAGTGAAATAAGGACAGGGGACAATGAGCAGTTCTTC. The V and J genes are TRBV25-1 and TRBJ2-1, with TRBD1 matching 9 bases. Trimming at V came to 2 bases and at J to 5 bases, leaving 4 bases not matched to a gene. CDR1 MGHDK and CDR2 SYGVNS come from the germline V gene. This CDR3 is built from 15 residues.

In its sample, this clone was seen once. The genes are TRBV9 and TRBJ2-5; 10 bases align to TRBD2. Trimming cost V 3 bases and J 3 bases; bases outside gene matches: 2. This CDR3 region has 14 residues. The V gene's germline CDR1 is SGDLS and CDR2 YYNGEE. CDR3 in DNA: TGTGCCAGCAGCGCGAGCGGGGGGGAAGAGACCCAGTACTTC. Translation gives CASSASGGEETQYF. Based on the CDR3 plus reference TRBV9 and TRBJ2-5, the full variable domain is DSGVTQTPKHLITATGQRVTLRCSPRSGDLSVYWYQQSLDQGLQFLIQYYNGEERAKGNILERFSAQQFPDLHSELNLSSLELGDSALYFCASSASGGEETQYFGPGTRLLVL.

This CDR3 reads CAWGPRGQYQETQYF. The CDR3 DNA follows: TGTGCCTGGGGTCCCAGGGGCCAGTACCAAGAGACCCAGTACTTC. The gene calls are TRBV30 and TRBJ2-5; D is perhaps TRBD1 (6 bases). This CDR3 has 15 amino acids. Germline V gene lookup returns CDR1 GTSNPN and CDR2 SVGIG (reference sequence). V shed 5 bases and J shed 0 bases, with 16 bases lying between them.

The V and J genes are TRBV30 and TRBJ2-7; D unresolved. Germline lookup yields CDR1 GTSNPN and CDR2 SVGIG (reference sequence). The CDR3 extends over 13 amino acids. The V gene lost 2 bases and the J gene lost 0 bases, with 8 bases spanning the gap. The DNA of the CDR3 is TGTGCCTGGAGTCCCGGTGCCTCCTACGAGCAGTACTTC. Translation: CAWSPGASYEQYF.

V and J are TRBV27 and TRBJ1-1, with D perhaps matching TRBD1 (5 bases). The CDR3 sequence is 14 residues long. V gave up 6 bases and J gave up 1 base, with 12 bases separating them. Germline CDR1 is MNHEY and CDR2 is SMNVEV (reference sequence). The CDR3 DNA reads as TGTGCCAGCAGCCAGGGACTCCAGAACACTGAAGCTTTCTTT. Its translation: CASSQGLQNTEAFF.

Here the CDR3 DNA reads TGTGCCAGCAGCTTCTCACTAGCGGGGGACACAGATACGCAGTATTTT. The encoded protein is CASSFSLAGDTDTQYF. The chain employs TRBV7-8 and TRBJ2-3; 11 bases are a match to TRBD2. CDR1 and CDR2 from the germline V gene are SGHVS and FQNEAQ. This CDR3 has 16 residues. With 3 bases clipped from V and 2 bases from J, the junction kept 4 bases outside the gene matches.

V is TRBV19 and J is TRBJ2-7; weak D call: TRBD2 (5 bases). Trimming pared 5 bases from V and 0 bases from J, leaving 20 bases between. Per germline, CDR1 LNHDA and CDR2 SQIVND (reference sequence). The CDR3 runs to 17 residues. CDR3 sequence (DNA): TGTGCCAGTAGTCCCTCCAGAGGAGCGGTGCCCTCCTACGAGCAGTACTTC. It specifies CASSPSRGAVPSYEQYF.

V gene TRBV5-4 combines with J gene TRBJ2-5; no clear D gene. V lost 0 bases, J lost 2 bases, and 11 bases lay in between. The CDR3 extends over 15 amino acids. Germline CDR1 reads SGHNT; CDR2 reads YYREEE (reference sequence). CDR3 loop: CASSLGSYTQETQYF. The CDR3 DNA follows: TGTGCCAGCAGCTTGGGATCGTACACTCAAGAGACCCAGTACTTC.

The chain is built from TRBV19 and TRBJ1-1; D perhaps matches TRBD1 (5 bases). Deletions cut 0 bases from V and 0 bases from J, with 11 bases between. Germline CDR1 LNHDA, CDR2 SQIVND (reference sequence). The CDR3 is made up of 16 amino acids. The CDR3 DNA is TGTGCCAGTAGTATAGATCGGCTAGGGGTGAACACTGAAGCTTTCTTT. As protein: CASSIDRLGVNTEAFF.

The CDR3 sequence: CASSLRPGHGNTEAFF. The CDR3 DNA reads as TGTGCCAGCAGTTTACGACCCGGGCATGGGAACACTGAAGCTTTCTTT. This chain connects TRBV28 to TRBJ1-1; D gene ambiguous. The V end lost 2 bases, the J end lost 1 base, and 14 bases lay between the germline ends. This CDR3 has 16 amino acids. The germline V gene encodes CDR1 MDHEN and CDR2 SYDVKM.

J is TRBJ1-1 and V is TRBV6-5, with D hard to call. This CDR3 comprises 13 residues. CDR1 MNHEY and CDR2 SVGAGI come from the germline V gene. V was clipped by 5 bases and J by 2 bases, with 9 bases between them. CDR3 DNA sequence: TGTGCCAGCAGTGAATCGCGTAACACTGAAGCTTTCTTT. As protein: CASSESRNTEAFF.